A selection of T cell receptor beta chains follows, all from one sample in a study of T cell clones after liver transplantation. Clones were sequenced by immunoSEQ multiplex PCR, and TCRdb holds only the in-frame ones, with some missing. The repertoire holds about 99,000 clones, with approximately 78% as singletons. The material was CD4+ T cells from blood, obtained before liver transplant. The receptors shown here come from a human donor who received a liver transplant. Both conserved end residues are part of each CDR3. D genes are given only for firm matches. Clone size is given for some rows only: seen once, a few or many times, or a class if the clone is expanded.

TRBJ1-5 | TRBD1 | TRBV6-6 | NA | TGTGCCAGCAGCGGAACAGGGGGTGGCAATCAGCCCCAGCATTTT | CASSGTGGGNQPQHF
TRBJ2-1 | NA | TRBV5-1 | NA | TGCGCCAGCAGCTCGTACGGGGGAAGCTCCTACAATGAGCAGTTCTTC | CASSSYGGSSYNEQFF
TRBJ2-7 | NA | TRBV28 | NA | TGTGCCAGCAGGCCCCCCGGGGGAGTTAGCTCCTACGAGCAGTACTTC | CASRPPGGVSSYEQYF
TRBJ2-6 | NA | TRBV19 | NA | TGTGCCAGTAGTATTTGGGATTCTGGGGCCAACGTCCTGACTTTC | CASSIWDSGANVLTF
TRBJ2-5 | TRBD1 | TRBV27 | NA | TGTGCCAGCAGTCCAAGACAGGGTCGTGAGACCCAGTACTTC | CASSPRQGRETQYF
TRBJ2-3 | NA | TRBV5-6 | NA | TGTGCCAGCAGCGCAGAAAAGGGCCTCTTTTTGGATACGCAGTATTTT | CASSAEKGLFLDTQYF
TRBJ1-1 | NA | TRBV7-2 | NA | TGTGCCAGCAGCTTATGGGCTGGGAACACTGAAGCTTTCTTT | CASSLWAGNTEAFF
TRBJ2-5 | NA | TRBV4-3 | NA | TGCGCCAGCAGCCGGAGGGAGCAAGAGACCCAGTACTTC | CASSRREQETQYF
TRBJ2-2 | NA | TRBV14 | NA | TGTGCCAGCAGCCAAGCACGCTCGGGCGGGACCGGGGAGCTGTTTTTT | CASSQARSGGTGELFF
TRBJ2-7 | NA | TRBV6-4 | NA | TGTGCCAGCAGTGGCCGGAGGCCCTACGAGCAGTACTTC | CASSGRRPYEQYF
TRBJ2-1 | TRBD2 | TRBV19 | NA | TGTGCCAGTAGTATACGGGGCGGGAGGGCTGCCAATGAGCAGTTCTTC | CASSIRGGRAANEQFF
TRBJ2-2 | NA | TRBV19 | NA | TGTGCCAGTAGTATAGATGGGCCCGGGGAGCTGTTTTTT | CASSIDGPGELFF
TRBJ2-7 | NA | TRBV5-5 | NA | TGTGCCAGCAGCTCCCTCAGAGCGGGCTCCTACGAGCAGTACTTC | CASSSLRAGSYEQYF
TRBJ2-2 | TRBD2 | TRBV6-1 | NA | TGTGCCAGCAGGAGGGGACTAGCGGGGTCCGGGGAGCTGTTTTTT | CASRRGLAGSGELFF
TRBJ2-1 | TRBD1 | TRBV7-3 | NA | TGTGCCAGCAGCTCCGACAGGGGCAATGAGCAGTTCTTC | CASSSDRGNEQFF
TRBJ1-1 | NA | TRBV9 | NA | TGTGCCAGCACCGTCGCATCCGTGGGCACTGAAGCTTTCTTT | CASTVASVGTEAFF
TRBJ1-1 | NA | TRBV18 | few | TGTGCCAGCTCACATTACGGCCCAGGGGCTTTCTTT | CASSHYGPGAFF
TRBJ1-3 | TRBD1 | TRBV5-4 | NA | TGTGCCAGCAGCTTCGGACAGGGTCCTGGAAACACCATATATTTT | CASSFGQGPGNTIYF
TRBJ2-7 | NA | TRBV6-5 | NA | TGTGCCAGCAGTTACGTCGGGGGCTCTTCCGAGCAGTACTTC | CASSYVGGSSEQYF
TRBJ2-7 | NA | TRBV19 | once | TGTGCCAGTAGTAATCATCAGGGCGCCTACGAGCAGTACTTC | CASSNHQGAYEQYF
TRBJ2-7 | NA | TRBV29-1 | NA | TGCAGCGTTGTACAAATCCTAAAACCCTACGAGCAGTACTTC | CSVVQILKPYEQYF
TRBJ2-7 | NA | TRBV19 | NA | TGTGCCAGTAGATCCTTACAGCTTTACCCCTACGAGCAGTACTTC | CASRSLQLYPYEQYF
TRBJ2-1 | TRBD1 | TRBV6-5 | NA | TGTGCCAGCATCGCCTCCGGGACAGGGGGCGGGCAGCAGTTCTTC | CASIASGTGGGQQFF
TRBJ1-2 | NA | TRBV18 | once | TGTGCCAGCTCACGTGACCAGAACCCCCTCTATGGCTACACCTTC | CASSRDQNPLYGYTF
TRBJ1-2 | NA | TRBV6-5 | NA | TGTGCCAGCAGTTACTCTTTAGGGGGTGGCTACACCTTC | CASSYSLGGGYTF
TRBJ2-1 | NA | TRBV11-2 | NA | TGTGCCAGCAGCTTAGATCGCGAGAATGAGCAGTTCTTC | CASSLDRENEQFF
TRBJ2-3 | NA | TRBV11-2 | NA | TGTGCCAGCACCTTCGCGGGTAGCACAGATACGCAGTATTTT | CASTFAGSTDTQYF
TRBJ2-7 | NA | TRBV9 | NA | TGTGCCAGCAGCGCGGGACGGACATTCTACGAGCAGTACTTC | CASSAGRTFYEQYF
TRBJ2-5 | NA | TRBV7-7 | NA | TGTGCCAGCGGAGGAGAGACTGGAGGGGAGACCCAGTACTTC | CASGGETGGETQYF
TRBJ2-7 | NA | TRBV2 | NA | TGTGCCAGCAGTGAAGAGTTCGAGCAGTACTTC | CASSEEFEQYF
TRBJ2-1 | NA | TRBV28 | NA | TGTGCCAGCACCCTGAACAATGAGCAGTTCTTC | CASTLNNEQFF
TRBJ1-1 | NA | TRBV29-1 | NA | TGCAGCGTTGAGCGTAGGCTGAACACTGAAGCTTTCTTT | CSVERRLNTEAFF
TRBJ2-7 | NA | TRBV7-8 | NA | TGTGCCAGCAGCTTAAAAACAGGGGCGGGAGTCTACGAGCAGTACTTC | CASSLKTGAGVYEQYF
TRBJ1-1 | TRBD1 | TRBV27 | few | TGTGCCAGCAGTTTTGGTCAGGGGGGCGTTGAAGCTTTCTTT | CASSFGQGGVEAFF
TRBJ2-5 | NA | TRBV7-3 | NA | TGTGCCAGCAGCTTTGGCAAGGGAGAGACCCAGTACTTC | CASSFGKGETQYF
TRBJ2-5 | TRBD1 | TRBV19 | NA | TGTGCCAGTAGTGGCCCGACAGGGGTCGGGTTTGAGACCCAGTACTTC | CASSGPTGVGFETQYF
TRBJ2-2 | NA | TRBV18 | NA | TGTGCCAGCTCGCGGGACACCGGGGAGCTGTTTTTT | CASSRDTGELFF
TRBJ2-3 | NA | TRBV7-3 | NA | TGTGCCAGCAGCTACGGGAACACAGATACGCAGTATTTT | CASSYGNTDTQYF
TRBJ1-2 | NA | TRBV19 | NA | TGTGCCAGTCGTCATAATTATTATGGCTACACCTTC | CASRHNYYGYTF
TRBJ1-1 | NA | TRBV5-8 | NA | TGTGCCAGCAGCTTGACGGGTAACACTGAAGCTTTCTTT | CASSLTGNTEAFF
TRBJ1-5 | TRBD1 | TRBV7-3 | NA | TGTGCCAGCAGCTTTGACAGGGGGCGGCATCAGCCCCAGCATTTT | CASSFDRGRHQPQHF
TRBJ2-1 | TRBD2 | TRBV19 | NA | TGTGCCAGTAGTCCGACTAGCGGGGGGTTTGGTGAGCAGTTCTTC | CASSPTSGGFGEQFF
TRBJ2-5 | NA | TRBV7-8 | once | TGTGCCAGCAGCTTAAGGCCCCCTCTAGTCCCCCAAGAGACCCAGTACTTC | CASSLRPPLVPQETQYF
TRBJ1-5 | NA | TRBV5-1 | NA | TGCGCCAGCAGCTTGCAGGGGTTGAGCAATCAGCCCCAGCATTTT | CASSLQGLSNQPQHF
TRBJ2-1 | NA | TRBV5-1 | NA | TGCGCCAGCAGCCTCGCGTCGTCCGGGGGGCCTTACAATGAGCAGTTCTTC | CASSLASSGGPYNEQFF
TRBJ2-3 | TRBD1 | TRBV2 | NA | TGTGCCAGCAGGGCCGGGACAGAGACAGATACGCAGTATTTT | CASRAGTETDTQYF
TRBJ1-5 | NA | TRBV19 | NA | TGTGCCAGTAGTATAGATAGGGGGGGGGCGACTAGCAATCAGCCCCAGCATTTT | CASSIDRGGATSNQPQHF
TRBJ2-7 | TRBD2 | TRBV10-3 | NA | TGTGCCATCAGTGGGGGGGGATACGAGCAGTACTTC | CAISGGGYEQYF
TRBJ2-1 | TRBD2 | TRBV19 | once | TGTGCCAGTAGTGCCACGACTAGCGGGAGGAACAATGAGCAGTTCTTC | CASSATTSGRNNEQFF
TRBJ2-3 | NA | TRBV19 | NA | TGTGCCAGTAGTGCGCGGAGGGCAGATACGCAGTATTTT | CASSARRADTQYF
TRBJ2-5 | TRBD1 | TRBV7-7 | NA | TGTGCCAGCAGCCCCAAGGGGGCCGGAGAGACCCAGTACTTC | CASSPKGAGETQYF
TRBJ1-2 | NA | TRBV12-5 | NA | TGTGCTAGTGGTTCCGTTGGCGGCTACACCTTC | CASGSVGGYTF
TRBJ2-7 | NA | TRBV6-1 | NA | TGTGCCAGCAGTGAATTTTGGGCCAACGGGGATCGCGAGCAGTACTTC | CASSEFWANGDREQYF